Listed below are T cell receptor beta chains from one sample, sequenced in a study of blood T cell repertoires in COVID-19. Clones were sequenced by immunoSEQ multiplex PCR, and TCRdb holds only the in-frame ones, with some missing. This table holds 200,000 to 250,000 clones, 80% to 90% found once. Sequences were obtained from peripheral blood. The receptors originated from a woman aged 80 or over with COVID-19, enrolled during active disease. The CDR3 runs from the conserved cysteine through the conserved F or W. Each record gives: CDR3 DNA, CDR3 protein, J gene, D gene, CDR3 length, clone size, V gene. The D gene is left open where the match is weak. Expanded clones get a size class; other rows say once, few or many, or leave the size out.

TGTGCCAGCAGTCTACTAGCGGCTTCCTACAATGAGCAGTTCTTC	CASSLLAASYNEQFF	TRBJ2-1	TRBD2	15	-	TRBV6-4
TGTGCCAGCAGCCTTACCGGAGGGGGCGTAAGGCGGGCTTTCTTT	CASSLTGGGVRRAFF	TRBJ1-1	TRBD1	15	-	TRBV6-2/TRBV6-3
TGTGCCAGCTCACCTCCCGGAGGGAGGGACACCGGGGAGCTGTTTTTT	CASSPPGGRDTGELFF	TRBJ2-2	TRBD2	16	-	TRBV18
TGTGCCATCAGTGAGCTAGGACAGGGGGCTAATGGCTACACCTTC	CAISELGQGANGYTF	TRBJ1-2	TRBD1	15	-	TRBV10-3
TGTGCCAGCAGCCCGGAGGGGAGTCTGAAAGGCACCGGGGAGCTGTTTTTT	CASSPEGSLKGTGELFF	TRBJ2-2	-	17	once	TRBV11-3
TGTGCCACCAGTGATGCACAGGGGTTTGAGCAGTTCTTC	CATSDAQGFEQFF	TRBJ2-1	TRBD1	13	-	TRBV24-1
TGTGCCAGCAAGGGCAGGGCTTCCTACGAGCAGTACTTC	CASKGRASYEQYF	TRBJ2-7	-	13	-	TRBV2
TGTGCCAGCAGCCAAGGTGGACAGCCAAGCACAGATACGCAGTATTTT	CASSQGGQPSTDTQYF	TRBJ2-3	-	16	-	TRBV4-2
TGTGCCAGCAGCACATACACTGAAGCTTTCTTT	CASSTYTEAFF	TRBJ1-1	-	11	-	TRBV5-6
TGCGCCAGCAGCCCTTACCGGACAGGGGGAACAGATACGCAGTATTTT	CASSPYRTGGTDTQYF	TRBJ2-3	TRBD1	16	few	TRBV4-3
TGTGCCAGCAGCGCTCGCCTTAACACAGATTCGCAGTATTTT	CASSARLNTDSQYF	TRBJ2-3	-	14	-	TRBV9
TGTGCCAGCAGCCGGAGAGGGGGAATTTCCTATGGCTACACCTTC	CASSRRGGISYGYTF	TRBJ1-2	-	15	-	TRBV7-8
TGTGCCATCAGTGAGTCTTCCCGAGGGTGGGTTGAAGCTTTCTTT	CAISESSRGWVEAFF	TRBJ1-1	-	15	-	TRBV10-3
TGTGCCAGCAGCTTAGTGGTCAGTTCCTACGAGCAGTACTTC	CASSLVVSSYEQYF	TRBJ2-7	-	14	-	TRBV7-8
TGTGCCAGCAGCTTCGAGCTTCAGAGCGGGGGGACGGCAGATACGCAGTATTTT	CASSFELQSGGTADTQYF	TRBJ2-3	TRBD2	18	-	TRBV7-3
TGTGCCAGCAGGGTCGGGCTGGCAGGGTCCCAGTACTTC	CASRVGLAGSQYF	TRBJ2-5	-	13	-	TRBV12-3/TRBV12-4
TGCGCCAGCAGCTTGGACCGACTAGGCCTTGGAGAGACCCAGTACTTC	CASSLDRLGLGETQYF	TRBJ2-5	-	16	once	TRBV5-1